This TCR beta chain was documented in a study of PD-1 blockade in classical Hodgkin lymphoma. Study at large: Patients were administered nivolumab (3 mg/kg intravenously) every 2 weeks. Findings and limits, study-wide: The study found complete responders had baseline diversity similar to newly diagnosed patients. TCR diversity at baseline was reported to be reduced in newly diagnosed patients relative to healthy donors.

No patient escaped relapse after autologous stem cell transplantation, and brentuximab vedotin exposure varied. Thawed PBMCs yielded CD4+ T cells through magnetic negative selection. Best responses fell into complete response, partial response or progressive disease. This CDR3 comprises 13 residues. V lost 10 bases to trimming and J lost 3 bases, with 14 bases between them. CDR1 and CDR2 from the germline V gene are SNHLY and FYNNEI. Clones were sequenced by immunoSEQ multiplex PCR, and TCRdb holds only the in-frame ones, with some missing. The data show 12,000 or so clones, with roughly 84% seen just once and roughly 1.6% held by the top ten. Comments on this clone: What it binds is unknown.

The chain employs TRBV2 and TRBJ2-3; perhaps TRBD1 as D (6 bases). This TCR was sampled from a human donor with classical Hodgkin lymphoma. Material: CD4+ T cells from blood, obtained at baseline. Here the CDR3 DNA reads TGTGCCAACAGCTCAGGGGTTACAGATACGCAGTATTTT. It codes for CANSSGVTDTQYF.